The 9 T cell receptor beta chains given below trace back to one sample, sequenced in a study of blood T cell repertoires in COVID-19. Produced via immunoSEQ multiplex PCR; TCRdb's table is partial and in-frame only. The table shows about 350,000 clones, with approximately 91% occurring only once. Sequenced sample: PBMCs or T cells enriched from blood (not recorded which). The receptors stem from a woman in her thirties who had been exposed to COVID-19.

V is TRBV11-2 and J is TRBJ1-5, with 7 bases matching TRBD1. Per the germline V gene, CDR1 is SGHAT and CDR2 is FQNNGV. The V gene end was trimmed by 5 bases and the J gene end by 1 base; junction bases not matched to a gene: 11. The CDR3 covers 17 residues. This CDR3 reads CASSAGQRGPSNQPQHF. CDR3 bases: TGTGCCAGCAGCGCGGGACAGAGGGGGCCGAGCAATCAGCCCCAGCATTTT.

The rearrangement uses TRBV7-9 and TRBJ2-5; 8 bases match TRBD1. The CDR3 contains 14 residues. V lost 5 bases to trimming and J lost 2 bases; unmatched junction nucleotides: 4. Germline V CDR1 and CDR2: SEHNR, FQNEAQ (reference sequence). CDR3 region: CASSDTGGQETQYF. The CDR3 DNA reads as TGTGCCAGCAGCGACACAGGGGGACAAGAGACCCAGTACTTC. The entire variable domain, with the rest obtained from reference TRBV7-9 and TRBJ2-5, is as follows: DTGVSQNPRHKITKRGQNVTFRCDPISEHNRLYWYRQTLGQGPEFLTYFQNEAQLEKSRLLSDRFSAERPKGSFSTLEIQRTEQGDSAMYLCASSDTGGQETQYFGPGTRLLVL.

The chain has TRBV7-3 and TRBJ2-5, with a weak D call TRBD2 (6 bases). Germline V gives CDR1 SGHTA, CDR2 FQGTGA. The length of the CDR3 is 13 residues. V lost 5 bases to trimming and J lost 2 bases, with 9 bases between them. The CDR3 bases are TGTGCCAGCAGCCGACTAGAACAAGAGACCCAGTACTTC. The encoded protein is CASSRLEQETQYF.

Of note for this clone: Other DNA sequences of this sample code for an identical CDR3. The chain uses TRBV28 and TRBJ1-2, with D maybe TRBD1 (5 bases). The CDR3 extends over 12 amino acids. Trimming shortened V by 6 bases and J by 4 bases, and 9 bases separated the two germline ends. Germline V gives CDR1 MDHEN, CDR2 SYDVKM. CDR3 in amino acids: CASSRQGYGYTF. CDR3 sequence (DNA): TGTGCCAGCAGCCGTCAGGGCTATGGCTACACCTTC.

The V call is TRBV28, the J call TRBJ1-5; 8 nucleotides align to TRBD1. V gave up 7 bases and J gave up 0 bases; unmatched junction bases: 8. CDR1 and CDR2 from the germline V gene are MDHEN and SYDVKM. The CDR3 contains 16 residues. CDR3 nucleotide sequence: TGTGCCAGCACCGGGACAGGCCATAATAGCAATCAGCCCCAGCATTTT. Translation: CASTGTGHNSNQPQHF. Drawing the rest from reference TRBV28 and TRBJ1-5, the complete variable domain is DVKVTQSSRYLVKRTGEKVFLECVQDMDHENMFWYRQDPGLGLRLIYFSYDVKMKEKGDIPEGYSVSREKKERFSLILESASTNQTSMYLCASTGTGHNSNQPQHFGDGTRLSIL.

The genes are TRBV13 and TRBJ2-6; 9 nucleotides align to TRBD1. Germline CDR1 is PRHDT and CDR2 is FYEKMQ (reference sequence). The ends lost 5 bases at V and 3 bases at J; junction bases unmatched: 8. The CDR3 is made up of 17 amino acids. The CDR3 sequence: CASSASTGGFGANVLTF. In DNA, the CDR3 is TGTGCCAGCAGCGCCTCGACAGGGGGTTTTGGGGCCAACGTCCTGACTTTC.

This rearrangement joins TRBV7-2 to TRBJ1-2; TRBD1 aligns across 9 bases. Trimming removed 5 bases from V and 7 bases from J; junction bases left unmatched: 11. The CDR3 consists of 15 residues. Germline-derived CDR1 and CDR2 are SGHTA and FQGNSA. This chain's CDR3 is CASSPSQDRGRGYTF. CDR3 DNA: TGTGCCAGCAGCCCCAGCCAGGACAGGGGACGTGGCTACACCTTC.

The gene calls are TRBV14 and TRBJ1-6; 9 bases are a match to TRBD1. Looked up from germline, CDR1 is SGHDN and CDR2 is FVKESK. V lost 4 bases and J lost 7; bases outside the gene matches: 2. CDR3 length equals 14 residues. The CDR3 nucleotides read TGTGCCAGCAGCCTGACAGGGGGAAATTCACCCCTCCACTTT. Translated, it gives CASSLTGGNSPLHF.

This clone was seen a few times. The rearrangement uses TRBV5-1 and TRBJ1-6; D is ambiguous. The CDR3 loop spans 15 amino acids. Germline V gene sequence: CDR1 SGHRS, CDR2 YFSETQ. V was pared by 3 bases and J by 4 bases, with 11 bases between. In DNA, the CDR3 is TGCGCCAGCAGCTCGGAGGCCGGATATAATTCACCCCTCCACTTT. It yields the protein CASSSEAGYNSPLHF.